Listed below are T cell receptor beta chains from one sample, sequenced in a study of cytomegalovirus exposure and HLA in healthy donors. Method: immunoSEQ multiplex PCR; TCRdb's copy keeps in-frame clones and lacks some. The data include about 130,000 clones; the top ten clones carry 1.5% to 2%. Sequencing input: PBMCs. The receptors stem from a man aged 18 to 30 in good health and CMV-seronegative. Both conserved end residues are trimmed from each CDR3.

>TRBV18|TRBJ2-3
ASSPLAGGATDTQY
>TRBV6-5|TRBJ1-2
ASSSSPLGGAGGYT
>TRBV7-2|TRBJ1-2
ASSVQGTYGYT
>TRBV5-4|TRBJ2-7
ASSLRGGPYEQY
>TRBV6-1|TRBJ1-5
ASSEGDSHNQPQH
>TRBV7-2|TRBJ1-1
ASSRPGGETEAF
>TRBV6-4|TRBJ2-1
ASSDFFRNEQF
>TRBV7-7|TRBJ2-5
ASSMISGDQETQY
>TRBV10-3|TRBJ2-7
AIRRTGAYEQY
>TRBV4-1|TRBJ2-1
ASTGWLAGNNEQF
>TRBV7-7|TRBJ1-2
ASSPWTDDYGYT
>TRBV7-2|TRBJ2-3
ASSIRQGVTDTQY
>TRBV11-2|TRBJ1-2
ASSLASGNGYGYT
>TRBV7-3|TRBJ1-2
ASSLSQGNGYT
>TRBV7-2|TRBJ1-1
ASNLQGADTEAF
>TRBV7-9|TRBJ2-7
ASSSWGTSGRYEQY
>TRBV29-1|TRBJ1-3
SGTGGSGNTIY
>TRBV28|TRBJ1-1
ASSISGEVAF
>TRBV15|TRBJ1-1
ATSRHRVDTEAF
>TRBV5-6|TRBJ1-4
ASSFRQGLVGEKLF
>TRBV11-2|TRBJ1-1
ASSIRERGTEAF
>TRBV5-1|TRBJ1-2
ASSSPDRPLANYGYT